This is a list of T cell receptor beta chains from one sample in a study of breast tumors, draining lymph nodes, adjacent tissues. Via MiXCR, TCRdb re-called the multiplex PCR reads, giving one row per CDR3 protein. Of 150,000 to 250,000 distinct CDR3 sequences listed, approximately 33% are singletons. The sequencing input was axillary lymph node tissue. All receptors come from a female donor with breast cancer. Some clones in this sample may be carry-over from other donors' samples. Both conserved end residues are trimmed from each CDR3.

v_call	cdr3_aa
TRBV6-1	ASGGTGNTDTQY
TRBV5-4	ASSQGSTGIGYNEQF
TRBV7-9	ASSLLAGTGGSGNT
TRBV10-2	ASRGPRYGYT
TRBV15	ATSRDEGHMLNNQPQH
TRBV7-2	ASSPGTGKGTYNPPLH
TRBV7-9	ASSPRTGLKTQY
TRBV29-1	SVEEGAGGEQY
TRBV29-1	SVGEGAGGNTIY
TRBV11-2	ASSSPPGGDYYNSPLH
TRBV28	ASGDRVSGANVLT
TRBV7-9	ASRSDRGRETQH
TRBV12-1	ASCSGQGDNAQF
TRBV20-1	SARPRQGEGKLF
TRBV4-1	ASSQPPSGAGNSPLH
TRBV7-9	ASSLGRDRGLGGYT
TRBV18	ASSPRSTEAF
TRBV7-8	ASSLGTAYNQPQH
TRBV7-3	ASSTNTGICETQY
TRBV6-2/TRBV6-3	ASSYRRLGTDTQY
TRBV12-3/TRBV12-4	ASSGTGPTGELF
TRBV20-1	SASNQGGRTEAF
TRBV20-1	SASLAHEQF
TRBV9	ASSASTTGWGGYT
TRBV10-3	AISQERSYEQY
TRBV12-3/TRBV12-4	ASSLVLAGGPVEETQY
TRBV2	ASSAGTGTVLH
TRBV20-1	SASSGGWNTDTQY
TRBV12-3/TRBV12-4	ASSLRKGSGGCT
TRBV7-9	ASSPSTGRQETQY
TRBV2	ASNFGGTGELF
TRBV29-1	SAGGANTEAF
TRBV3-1	ASSRVDRGWETQY
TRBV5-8	ASRTLNTLYNYGYT
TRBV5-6	ASSVRGYT
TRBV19	ASSSGPPQGGPYNEQF
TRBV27	ASRSGISEQY
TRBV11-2	ASSLVMGSGANVLT
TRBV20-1	SASTASRYNEQF
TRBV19	ARSPGTSGGYEQY